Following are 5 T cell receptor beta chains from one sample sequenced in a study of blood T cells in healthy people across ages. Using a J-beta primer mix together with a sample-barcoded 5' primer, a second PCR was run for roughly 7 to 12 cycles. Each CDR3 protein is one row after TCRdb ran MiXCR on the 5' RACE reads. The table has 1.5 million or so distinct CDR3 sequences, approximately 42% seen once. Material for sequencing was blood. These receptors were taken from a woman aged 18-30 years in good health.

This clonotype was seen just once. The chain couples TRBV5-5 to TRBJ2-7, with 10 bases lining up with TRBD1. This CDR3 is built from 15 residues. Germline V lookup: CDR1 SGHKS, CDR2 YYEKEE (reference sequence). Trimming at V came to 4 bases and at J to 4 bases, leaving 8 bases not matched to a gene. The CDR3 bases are TGTGCCAGCAGCCGTGACAGGGGGCATAGGTACGAGCAGTACTTC. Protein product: CASSRDRGHRYEQYF.

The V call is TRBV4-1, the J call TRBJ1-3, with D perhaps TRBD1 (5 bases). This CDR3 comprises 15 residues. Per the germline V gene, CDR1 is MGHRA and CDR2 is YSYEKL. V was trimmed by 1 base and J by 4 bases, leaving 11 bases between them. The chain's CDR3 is CASSQGDRFGNTIYF. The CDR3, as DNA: TGCGCCAGCAGCCAAGGAGACAGATTCGGAAACACCATATATTTT.

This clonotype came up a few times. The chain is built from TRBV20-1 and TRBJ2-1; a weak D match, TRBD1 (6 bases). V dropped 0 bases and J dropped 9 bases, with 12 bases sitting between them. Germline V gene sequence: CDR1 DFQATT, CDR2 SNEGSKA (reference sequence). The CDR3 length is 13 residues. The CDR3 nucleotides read TGCAGTGCTAGAGACCCTCAGGGGATTGAGCAGTTCTTC. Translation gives CSARDPQGIEQFF.

The CDR3 reads CASSNDDETERGCQPQHF. In nucleotides, the CDR3 is TGTGCCAGCAGCAACGATGACGAGACGGAGAGGGGGTGTCAGCCCCAGCATTTT. The J gene is TRBJ1-5, the V gene TRBV21-1; the table gives TRBD1 as D, unverified against the DNA. TRBV21-1 is assigned pseudogene status. The CDR3 contains 18 residues.

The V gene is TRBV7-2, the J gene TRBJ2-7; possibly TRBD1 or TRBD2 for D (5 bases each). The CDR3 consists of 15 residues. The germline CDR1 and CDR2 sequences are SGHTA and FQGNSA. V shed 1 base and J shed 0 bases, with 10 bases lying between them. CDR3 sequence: CASSLVSGPSYEQYF. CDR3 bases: TGTGCCAGCAGCTTAGTCTCGGGGCCCTCCTACGAGCAGTACTTC.